The source of this T cell receptor beta chain is a study of blood T cell repertoires in COVID-19. Across the study: T cells, B-cell-depleted T cells, or PBMCs provided the cDNA or gDNA that served as material.

Participants had their cohort set by participant-reported clinical history. The CDR3 totals 15 residues. The V end lost 4 bases, the J end lost 7 bases, and 14 bases lay between the germline ends. From germline, CDR1 is SGHNT and CDR2 YENEEA. Authors' analysis steps: Estimates of nucleated cell counts were drawn from the amplification of reference gene primers. Data came from immunoSEQ multiplex PCR; TCRdb stores just in-frame clones and leaves some out. The D gene and trimming were derived from the DNA, and the V and J assignments and clone size from that table. The table has about 150,000 clones, roughly four fifths seen once.

The sequence came from a man between 50 and 59 years old who had recovered from COVID-19. V and J are TRBV11-3 and TRBJ1-6; D not certain. Sequences were obtained from PBMCs or T cells enriched from blood (not recorded which). As DNA, the CDR3 is TGTGCCAGCAGCTCGCGTTTGGTTCCAAATTCACCCCTCCACTTT. Amino acids: CASSSRLVPNSPLHF.